The 18 T cell receptor beta chains listed next were all sequenced from one sample in a study of neoadjuvant nivolumab and ipilimumab in lung cancer. The table came from immunoSEQ multiplex PCR; TCRdb's copy has only in-frame clones and leaves some out. This sample has fewer than 20,000 clones, with 76% found just once. The sequenced sample was tumor tissue, obtained after neoadjuvant nivolumab, alone or with ipilimumab, at or shortly before surgery. These receptors were collected from an adult with non-small cell lung cancer.

The genes are TRBV27 and TRBJ2-2; TRBD1 matches 7 bases. The germline CDR1 and CDR2 sequences are MNHEY and SMNVEV (reference sequence). This CDR3 contains 13 residues. With V trimmed by 8 bases and J by 7 bases, 7 bases remained unmatched. The CDR3 here is CASSLQGDGELFF. DNA for the CDR3: TGTGCCAGCTCACTCCAGGGGGACGGGGAGCTGTTTTTT.

V and J are TRBV6-5 and TRBJ1-1, with TRBD1 matching 10 bases. The CDR3 totals 14 residues. Germline values: CDR1 MNHEY, CDR2 SVGAGI. J lost 6 bases, V lost 2 bases, and 3 bases had no gene match. CDR3 region: CASSYGGQGAEAFF. The CDR3 coding sequence is TGTGCCAGCAGTTACGGAGGACAGGGGGCTGAAGCTTTCTTT.

The chain joins TRBV5-1 to TRBJ1-1; TRBD1 matches 8 bases. Germline V gene lookup returns CDR1 SGHRS and CDR2 YFSETQ. CDR3 length equals 15 residues. Unmatched junction bases numbered 3, after V lost 0 bases and J lost 2 bases. DNA for the CDR3: TGCGCCAGCAGCTTGGGGGGACAGGCAAACACTGAAGCTTTCTTT. It encodes CASSLGGQANTEAFF.

In this sample, this clone turned up a few times. The V gene is TRBV7-2, the J gene TRBJ1-1, with a weak D call TRBD1 (5 bases). There are 14 residues in the CDR3. The germline gives CDR1 SGHTA, CDR2 FQGNSA. V was cut by 2 bases and J by 6 bases, with 13 bases left in between. The CDR3 protein is CASSLTPRGAEAFF. Here the CDR3 DNA reads TGTGCCAGCAGCTTAACACCACGGGGGGCTGAAGCTTTCTTT.

The table lists this clone with a few counts. The chain joins TRBV7-8 to TRBJ2-1; D is undetermined. V gave up 6 bases and J gave up 3 bases, with 3 bases separating them. This CDR3 contains 11 residues. Germline V gives CDR1 SGHVS, CDR2 FQNEAQ. The CDR3 coding sequence is TGTGCCAGCAGGATCTACAATGAGCAGTTCTTC. This codes for CASRIYNEQFF.

This sequence joins TRBV29-1 and TRBJ2-1; perhaps TRBD2 as D (5 bases). Germline CDR1 is SQVTM and CDR2 is ANQGSEA. Trimming removed 7 bases at V and 10 bases at J, with 23 bases between. The CDR3 runs to 14 residues. The CDR3 DNA reads as TGCAGCGCAGAAAGTAGGTCTACCCCGGGGGAGCAGTTCTTC. Its protein is CSAESRSTPGEQFF.

The chain couples TRBV15 to TRBJ1-2, with TRBD1 matching 8 bases. CDR3 length: 16 residues. V shed 0 bases and J 6 bases; nucleotides not matched to a gene: 9. From germline, CDR1 is LNHNV and CDR2 YYDKDF (reference sequence). CDR3 nucleotide sequence: TGTGCCACCAGCAGAGATCTAGGACAGGGTCAAGATGGCTACACCTTC. Encoded protein: CATSRDLGQGQDGYTF.

The V call is TRBV30, the J call TRBJ2-7; the D is unclear. The CDR3 contains 11 residues. Looked up from germline, CDR1 is GTSNPN and CDR2 is SVGIG (reference sequence). The V and J ends lost 3 bases and 3 bases respectively, with 6 bases between them. The CDR3, as DNA: TGTGCCTGGAGCTCCCGCTACGAGCAGTACTTC. Translated: CAWSSRYEQYF.

By share, this clone counts as medium-sized. The CDR3 DNA reads as TGTGCCAGCAGCTCCTCCGGGACACTCACCACCGGGGAGCTGTTTTTT. It translates to CASSSSGTLTTGELFF. This rearrangement joins TRBV11-2 to TRBJ2-2, with D perhaps matching TRBD1 (6 bases). Trimming took 4 bases from V and 4 from J, leaving 16 bases between them. Germline CDR1 is SGHAT and CDR2 is FQNNGV. The CDR3 is 16 amino acids.

The chain combines TRBV6-5 with TRBJ1-2; tentatively, D is TRBD1 (5 bases). Germline V gene data show CDR1 as MNHEY and CDR2 as SVGAGI. The CDR3 is 13 residues long. Between the trimmed V and J ends, which lost 2 bases and 4 bases, there was a span of 8 bases. The CDR3 sequence: CASSYGGIYGYTF. The CDR3 DNA reads as TGTGCCAGCAGTTACGGGGGGATCTATGGCTACACCTTC.

This chain joins TRBV11-2 and TRBJ1-2; D is undetermined. V was cut by 0 bases and J by 3 bases, with 11 bases left in between. The CDR3 is made up of 15 amino acids. Germline CDR1 and CDR2: SGHAT and FQNNGV. In DNA form, the CDR3 reads TGTGCCAGCAGCTTAGACATGGGGATTGACTATGGCTACACCTTC. Protein sequence: CASSLDMGIDYGYTF.

V gene TRBV9 combines with J gene TRBJ1-2, with D possibly TRBD1 on 5 matching bases. Looked up from germline, CDR1 is SGDLS and CDR2 is YYNGEE. The CDR3 has 14 amino acids. V was clipped by 4 bases and J by 4 bases, with 14 bases between them. The CDR3 sequence: CASSSVGGSYGYTF. CDR3 in DNA: TGTGCCAGCAGCTCGGTGGGGGGTTCCTATGGCTACACCTTC.

This chain joins TRBV4-1 and TRBJ2-3; D remains ambiguous. The CDR3 totals 17 residues. V was trimmed by 2 bases and J by 0 bases, leaving 15 bases between them. Germline CDR1 and CDR2: MGHRA and YSYEKL. DNA of the CDR3: TGCGCCAGCAGCCAACCCCTGGCCCGAACTAGCACAGATACGCAGTATTTT. Protein sequence: CASSQPLARTSTDTQYF.

The V and J genes are TRBV18 and TRBJ1-5, with D tentatively TRBD1 (6 bases). The length of the CDR3 is 13 residues. The V gene's germline CDR1 is KGHSH and CDR2 LQKENI. V was pared by 6 bases and J by 4 bases, with 10 bases between. CDR3: CASSEGGNQPQHF. CDR3 nucleotide sequence: TGTGCCAGCTCCGAGGGGGGGAATCAGCCCCAGCATTTT.

The rearrangement joins TRBV7-2 to TRBJ2-1; 7 bases match TRBD1. This CDR3 comprises 12 residues. CDR1 is SGHTA, CDR2 FQGNSA, per germline. V lost 1 base and J lost 9; bases outside the gene matches: 0. The CDR3 coding sequence is TGTGCCAGCAGCTTAGGGACAGGTGAGCAGTTCTTC. It is translated as CASSLGTGEQFF.

V gene TRBV7-3 combines with J gene TRBJ2-1; 8 bases are shared with TRBD2. The CDR3 has 14 amino acids. CDR1 is SGHTA, CDR2 FQGTGA, per germline. The junction had 4 bases not matched to a gene; V was cut back by 2 bases and J by 7 bases. The CDR3 nucleotides are TGTGCCAGCAGCTTAGCGGGAGGTGAAAATGAGCAGTTCTTC. It specifies CASSLAGGENEQFF.

The gene calls are TRBV28 and TRBJ2-3, with 12 bases that match TRBD2. J gave up 1 base and V 5 bases, and 4 bases lay outside the gene matches. CDR1 is MDHEN, CDR2 SYDVKM, per germline. CDR3 length equals 16 residues. The CDR3 loop reads CASSVTSGRRTDTQYF. The CDR3 coding sequence is TGTGCCAGCAGTGTTACTAGCGGGAGGCGCACAGATACGCAGTATTTT. Together with reference TRBV28 and TRBJ2-3, the CDR3 gives the full variable domain: DVKVTQSSRYLVKRTGEKVFLECVQDMDHENMFWYRQDPGLGLRLIYFSYDVKMKEKGDIPEGYSVSREKKERFSLILESASTNQTSMYLCASSVTSGRRTDTQYFGPGTRLTVL.

The chain joins TRBV4-2 to TRBJ2-7; 13 nucleotides match TRBD2. CDR1 and CDR2 (germline): LGHNA, YNFKEQ. The CDR3 has 15 amino acids. The junction had 2 bases not matched to a gene; V was cut back by 1 base and J by 5 bases. CDR3 sequence: CASSQATSGRDEQYF. The CDR3 nucleotides read TGTGCCAGCAGCCAAGCCACTAGCGGGAGGGACGAGCAGTACTTC.